This T cell receptor (beta chain) was captured in a study of shared clonotypes between healthy human individuals. PCR replicates from unsorted PBMC used 250 to 300 ng DNA, and this amount was approximately 30,000 T cell genomes. The protocol was immunoSEQ multiplex PCR, while the TCRdb copy is restricted to in-frame clones and leaves out a portion. The repertoire holds 450,000 to 500,000 clones, with approximately 78% as singletons. The CDR3 runs to 14 residues. Germline CDR1 is SGHTA and CDR2 is FQGNSA. J lost 9 bases, V lost 6 bases, and 7 bases had no gene match. Genomic DNA for unsorted samples, which was extracted with the QIAamp DNA Blood Mini kit, came from about 83 million PBMCs.

The TCR was taken from a woman between 40 and 50 years old in good health. Some clones in this sample may be carry-over from other donors' samples. Sequenced: PBMCs. The chain couples TRBV7-2 to TRBJ2-1; the match to TRBD2 covers 11 bases. DNA of the CDR3: TGTGCCAGCAGTTTTAGCGGGGGGGCCGGTGAGCAGTTCTTC. Translation gives CASSFSGGAGEQFF. The whole variable domain, remainder taken from reference TRBV7-2 and TRBJ2-1, is GAGVSQSPSNKVTEKGKDVELRCDPISGHTALYWYRQSLGQGLEFLIYFQGNSAPDKSGLPSDRFSAERTGGSVSTLTIQRTQQEDSAVYLCASSFSGGAGEQFFGPGTRLTVL.